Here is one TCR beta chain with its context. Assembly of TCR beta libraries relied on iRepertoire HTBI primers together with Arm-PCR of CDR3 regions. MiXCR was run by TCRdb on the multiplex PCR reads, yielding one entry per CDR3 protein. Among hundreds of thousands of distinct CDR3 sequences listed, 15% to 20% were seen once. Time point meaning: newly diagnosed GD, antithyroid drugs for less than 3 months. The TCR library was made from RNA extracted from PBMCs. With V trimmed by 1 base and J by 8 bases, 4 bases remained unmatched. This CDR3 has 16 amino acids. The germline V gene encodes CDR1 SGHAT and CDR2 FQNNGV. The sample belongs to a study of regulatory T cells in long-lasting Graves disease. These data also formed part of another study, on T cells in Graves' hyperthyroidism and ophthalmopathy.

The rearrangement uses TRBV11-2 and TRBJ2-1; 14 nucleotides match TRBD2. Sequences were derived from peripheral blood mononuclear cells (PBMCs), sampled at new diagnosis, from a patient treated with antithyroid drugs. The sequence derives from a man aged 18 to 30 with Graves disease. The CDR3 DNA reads TGTGCCAGCAGCTTAGGAGGGACTAGCGGGAGATATGAGCAGTTCTTC. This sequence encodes CASSLGGTSGRYEQFF.